These T cell receptor beta chains were read from a single sample in a study of beta chain features in type 1 diabetes. TCRdb keeps only in-frame clones here, not all; method: immunoSEQ multiplex PCR. The sample lists some 410,000 clones, about 10% occurring once. The source material was naive CD4+ T cells from blood. These receptor sequences come from a woman under 30 in good health. Each CDR3 is given with its conserved first and last residue. A row's size may be missing; if present it is once, few, many or a size class.

TRBV18	.	TRBJ1-1	15	CASSGFQSTNTEAFF
TRBV7-2	.	TRBJ2-7	15	CASSSPRDPSYEQYF
TRBV9	.	TRBJ2-1	11	CASSGLYEQFF
TRBV30	.	TRBJ1-5	14	CAWSVRLGNQPQHF
TRBV25-1	few	TRBJ2-7	14	CASSAYRTGYEQYF
TRBV10-3	few	TRBJ1-1	12	CAIKRGEGEAFF
TRBV5-1	.	TRBJ2-7	16	CASSLAGSANSYEQYF
TRBV27	.	TRBJ1-1	16	CASSNSSRRMNTEAFF
TRBV27	.	TRBJ2-7	17	CASSLRPWTGSSYEQYF
TRBV28	.	TRBJ2-3	12	CASRGTTDTQYF
TRBV2	.	TRBJ2-7	15	CASSEGPGDSYEQYF
TRBV6-5	.	TRBJ2-5	15	CASSYSGLGERTQYF
TRBV11-3	.	TRBJ2-1	15	CASSPGRIPYNEQFF
TRBV7-9	few	TRBJ2-1	17	CASSLAVASGSANEQFF
TRBV4-3	.	TRBJ1-6	16	CASSQSARTVNSPLHF
TRBV4-3	few	TRBJ2-4	17	CASSPLGGTGHKNIQYF
TRBV30	.	TRBJ2-1	14	CAWRDRFVYNEQFF
TRBV7-3	.	TRBJ2-1	16	CASSLIAGRSYNEQFF
TRBV9	.	TRBJ1-2	14	CASSVSGLSYGYTF
TRBV25-1	few	TRBJ2-3	13	CASTGTSTDTQYF
TRBV4-3	.	TRBJ1-2	16	CASSQTGRGSSYGYTF
TRBV28	.	TRBJ2-6	15	CASSIPYPGANVLTF
TRBV11-3	.	TRBJ1-2	11	CASSARIGYTF
TRBV27	.	TRBJ2-6	16	CASSSSVISGSNVLTF
TRBV4-3	few	TRBJ1-4	17	CASSQVIGIVSNEKLFF
TRBV18	few	TRBJ2-7	14	CASSPRDSSYEQYF
TRBV4-3	.	TRBJ2-2	16	CASSQVTGGTTGELFF
TRBV29-1	few	TRBJ2-2	12	CSVRRGPGELFF
TRBV23-1	few	TRBJ1-5	14	CASSRQGSNQPQHF
TRBV5-1	few	TRBJ2-3	12	CASSFLTDTQYF
TRBV6-5	few	TRBJ2-3	15	CASSYRDRATDTQYF
TRBV6-5	.	TRBJ2-5	12	CASGGRRETQYF
TRBV18	few	TRBJ2-4	13	CASSPAGSDIQYF
TRBV7-3	.	TRBJ2-1	15	CASSAARDSYNEQFF
TRBV4-1	.	TRBJ1-6	17	CASSQYASGKLNSPLHF
TRBV7-9	.	TRBJ1-5	16	CASSPATGVSNQPQHF
TRBV11-2	few	TRBJ2-5	14	CASSPGIFRETQYF
TRBV29-1	.	TRBJ2-7	13	CSVPARGDTGQYF
TRBV28	.	TRBJ2-5	14	CASRTTTSRETQYF
TRBV7-3	.	TRBJ2-3	13	CASSLDRPDTQYF
TRBV6-1	.	TRBJ2-7	13	CASSDGRAYEQYF
TRBV2	few	TRBJ2-5	14	CASRMASGQETQYF
TRBV29-1	few	TRBJ1-1	12	CSVGHINTEAFF
TRBV6-1	.	TRBJ2-7	13	CASTLDGVGEQYF
TRBV5-1	few	TRBJ2-3	15	CASSLVAGGGDTQYF
TRBV29-1	.	TRBJ2-7	14	CSVEGPPKLYEQYF
TRBV18	few	TRBJ2-5	17	CASSPVRQTLVQETQYF
TRBV13	.	TRBJ1-4	14	CASSPRDTHEKLFF
TRBV28	few	TRBJ1-1	12	CASLAPNTEAFF
TRBV4-3	few	TRBJ2-1	15	CASSQRRETNNEQFF
TRBV6-6	.	TRBJ2-1	13	CASPGQGANEQFF
TRBV7-9	.	TRBJ2-1	15	CASSLVSMVGGEQFF
TRBV7-2	few	TRBJ2-3	13	CASSPPSTDTQYF
TRBV15	.	TRBJ1-5	16	CATSRDGQNSNQPQHF
TRBV30	many	TRBJ1-4	13	CAWNRMGLGKLFF
TRBV5-1	few	TRBJ2-3	14	CASSFGESTDTQYF
TRBV11-2	.	TRBJ2-1	15	CASSLAELLYNEQFF
TRBV9	few	TRBJ2-7	15	CASSVSGVTSYEQYF
TRBV29-1	few	TRBJ1-5	12	CSVGTGYQPQHF
TRBV4-2	few	TRBJ1-6	15	CASSRGRGRNSPLHF